Presented here are 17 T cell receptor beta chains from one specimen sequenced in a study of a mutant IDH1 vaccine in newly diagnosed glioma. The time point was: baseline, week 1 (first vaccination visit). Specified treatment: pre-vaccination baseline after standard-of-care therapy. Sequencing was performed with immunoSEQ multiplex PCR; in TCRdb, only in-frame clones are kept and a portion is missing. The sample includes about 24,000 clones, 91% of them seen just once. Specimen: PBMCs, collected from a glioma patient treated with radiotherapy, temozolomide or both. The source is a man aged 25-40 years with glioma.

Written as DNA, the CDR3 is TGTGCCAGCAGTTTAGGAGAGACCCAGTACTTC. Encoded protein: CASSLGETQYF. The V and J genes are TRBV27 and TRBJ2-5; D is undetermined. CDR3 length: 11 amino acids. Germline CDR1 reads MNHEY; CDR2 reads SMNVEV (reference sequence). Trimming stripped 2 bases from V and 4 bases from J, with 2 bases between.

The rearrangement uses TRBV27 and TRBJ1-1, with 7 bases aligning to TRBD1. CDR1 is MNHEY and CDR2 is SMNVEV in the germline V gene (reference sequence). The CDR3 sequence is 14 residues long. V gave up 2 bases and J gave up 1 base; unmatched junction bases: 1. This CDR3 reads CASSLNRGNTEAFF. Written as DNA, the CDR3 is TGTGCCAGCAGTTTAAACAGGGGGAACACTGAAGCTTTCTTT.

V gene TRBV12-5 combines with J gene TRBJ1-1; no definite D call. Germline loops: CDR1 LGHNT, CDR2 FRNRAP. The length of the CDR3 is 14 residues. Trimming left V 2 bases short and J 2 bases short, with 9 bases between. The CDR3 region is CASGLYGGNTEAFF. The CDR3 coding sequence is TGTGCTAGTGGTTTGTACGGCGGTAACACTGAAGCTTTCTTT.

J is TRBJ1-5 and V is TRBV5-5; possible D gene TRBD1, 5 bases. V lost 4 bases to trimming and J lost 4 bases, with 21 bases between them. The CDR3 length is 17 residues. CDR1 SGHKS and CDR2 YYEKEE come from the germline V gene (reference sequence). The DNA of the CDR3 is TGTGCCAGCAGCGGGACTCCTGAGGCGGTACGGAATCAGCCCCAGCATTTT. Translation: CASSGTPEAVRNQPQHF.

The V call is TRBV5-1, the J call TRBJ2-5, with 11 bases aligning to TRBD1. The CDR3 sequence is 14 residues long. Trimming cost V 4 bases and J 4 bases; bases outside gene matches: 3. The germline V gene encodes CDR1 SGHRS and CDR2 YFSETQ. For the CDR3, the DNA is TGCGCCAGCAGCCGGACAGGGGGCTTAGAGACCCAGTACTTC. It is translated as CASSRTGGLETQYF.

The chain joins TRBV11-1 to TRBJ1-5; 9 bases align to TRBD1. This CDR3 has 15 residues. Germline CDR1 reads SGHAT; CDR2 reads FQDESV (reference sequence). The V segment lost 5 bases and the J segment 1 base; nucleotides outside the gene matches: 3. The CDR3 loop is CASSLTGGSNQPQHF. The CDR3 DNA reads as TGTGCCAGCAGCCTGACAGGGGGAAGCAATCAGCCCCAGCATTTT.

The chain carries TRBV29-1 and TRBJ1-5; D is uncertain. V dropped 4 bases and J dropped 5 bases, with 9 bases sitting between them. The CDR3 sequence is 12 residues long. Germline V CDR1 and CDR2: SQVTM, ANQGSEA. This CDR3 is CSVAEGHQPQHF. The DNA for the CDR3 is TGCAGCGTTGCGGAGGGCCATCAGCCCCAGCATTTT.

The chain is built from TRBV5-1 and TRBJ1-1; D is uncertain. Per germline, CDR1 SGHRS and CDR2 YFSETQ. The ends were cut back, 4 bases at V and 5 bases at J, with 15 bases in the middle. The CDR3 contains 14 residues. The CDR3 sequence is CASSDRGSGTEAFF. The CDR3 DNA reads as TGCGCCAGCAGCGACCGGGGTTCGGGAACTGAAGCTTTCTTT. The variable domain in full, completed from reference TRBV5-1 and TRBJ1-1, reads KAGVTQTPRYLIKTRGQQVTLSCSPISGHRSVSWYQQTPGQGLQFLFEYFSETQRNKGNFPGRFSGRQFSNSRSEMNVSTLELGDSALYLCASSDRGSGTEAFFGQGTRLTVV.

This clone was recorded once. The chain carries TRBV5-4 and TRBJ1-2; D not resolved. Per the germline V gene, CDR1 is SGHNT and CDR2 is YYREEE (reference sequence). The CDR3 contains 13 residues. The germline V and J ends were trimmed by 3 bases and 4 bases, with 10 bases remaining between them. CDR3 in amino acids: CASSSPRTYGYTF. CDR3 sequence (DNA): TGTGCCAGCAGCTCCCCCCGGACCTATGGCTACACCTTC.

V gene TRBV5-1 combines with J gene TRBJ2-5, with D possibly matching TRBD2 (6 bases). V was cut by 0 bases and J by 2 bases, with 11 bases left in between. Germline CDR1 and CDR2: SGHRS and YFSETQ. CDR3 length equals 15 residues. The CDR3, as DNA: TGCGCCAGCAGCTTGGGCCCGGGAGCACAAGAGACCCAGTACTTC. Protein product: CASSLGPGAQETQYF.

The V and J genes are TRBV5-1 and TRBJ1-1; TRBD1 matches 10 bases. The CDR3 extends over 17 amino acids. Germline-derived CDR1 and CDR2 are SGHRS and YFSETQ. Trimming removed 4 bases from V and 0 bases from J; junction bases left unmatched: 9. In DNA, the CDR3 is TGCGCCAGCAGCCATCGGGACAGGGGATCGCTGAACACTGAAGCTTTCTTT. Its protein product is CASSHRDRGSLNTEAFF.

V and J are TRBV9 and TRBJ2-3, with TRBD2 matching 7 bases. V lost 0 bases and J lost 6; bases outside the gene matches: 7. Germline values: CDR1 SGDLS, CDR2 YYNGEE. This CDR3 is built from 15 residues. This chain's CDR3 is CASSVAGSGADTQYF. CDR3 DNA: TGTGCCAGCAGCGTAGCCGGAAGCGGGGCTGATACGCAGTATTTT.

The table lists this clone with a few counts. The genes are TRBV18 and TRBJ2-7; no reliable D call. The germline V and J ends were trimmed by 6 bases and 2 bases, with 14 bases remaining between them. This CDR3 spans 14 amino acids. The germline gives CDR1 KGHSH, CDR2 LQKENI. CDR3 loop: CASSSPTPPYEQYF. CDR3 DNA sequence: TGTGCCAGCTCCTCCCCGACACCACCCTACGAGCAGTACTTC.

This sequence joins TRBV18 and TRBJ1-5; D unclear. Looked up from germline, CDR1 is KGHSH and CDR2 is LQKENI. The ends were cut back, 2 bases at V and 0 bases at J, with 8 bases in the middle. This CDR3 is built from 15 residues. In nucleotides, the CDR3 is TGTGCCAGCTCACCAGAGATTAATAGCAATCAGCCCCAGCATTTT. This sequence encodes CASSPEINSNQPQHF.

The chain has TRBV30 and TRBJ1-2, with D hard to call. V was cut by 2 bases and J by 2 bases, with 6 bases left in between. This CDR3 comprises 12 residues. Germline V gene sequence: CDR1 GTSNPN, CDR2 SVGIG (reference sequence). CDR3: CAWSKGNYGYTF. The CDR3 DNA sequence: TGTGCCTGGAGTAAGGGAAACTATGGCTACACCTTC.

The chain carries TRBV10-3 and TRBJ2-3; TRBD2 matches at 10 bases. The CDR3 runs to 19 residues. Germline CDR1 reads ENHRY; CDR2 reads SYGVKD. J lost 2 bases, V lost 0 bases, and 11 bases had no gene match. In nucleotides, the CDR3 is TGTGCCATCAGTGAGTCGAACTTCGATACTAGCGGGAACACAGATACGCAGTATTTT. Its protein product is CAISESNFDTSGNTDTQYF.

V usage is TRBV4-1 and J usage is TRBJ2-3, with 10 bases lining up with TRBD2. The CDR3 extends over 17 amino acids. Germline lookup yields CDR1 MGHRA and CDR2 YSYEKL. Trimming took 3 bases from V and 5 from J; bases not matched to a gene: 11. CDR3 sequence reads: CASSHPMEREGQDTQYF. Here the CDR3 DNA reads TGCGCCAGCAGCCATCCCATGGAGCGGGAGGGCCAAGATACGCAGTATTTT.